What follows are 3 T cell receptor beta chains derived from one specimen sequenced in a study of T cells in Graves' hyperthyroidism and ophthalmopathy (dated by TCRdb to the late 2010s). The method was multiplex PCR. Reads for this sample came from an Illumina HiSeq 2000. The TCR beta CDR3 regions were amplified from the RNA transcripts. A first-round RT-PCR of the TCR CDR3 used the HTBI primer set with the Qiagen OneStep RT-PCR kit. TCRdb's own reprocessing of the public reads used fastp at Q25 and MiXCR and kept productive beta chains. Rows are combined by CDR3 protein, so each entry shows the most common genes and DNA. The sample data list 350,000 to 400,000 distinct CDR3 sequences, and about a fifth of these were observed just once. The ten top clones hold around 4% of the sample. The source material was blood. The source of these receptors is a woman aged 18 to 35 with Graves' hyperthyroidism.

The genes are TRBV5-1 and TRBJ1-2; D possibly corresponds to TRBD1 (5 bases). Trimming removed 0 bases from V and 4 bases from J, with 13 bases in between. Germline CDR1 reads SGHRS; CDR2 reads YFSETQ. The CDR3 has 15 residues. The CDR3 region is CASSLDTGQAYGYTF. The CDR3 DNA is TGCGCCAGCAGCTTGGATACAGGCCAGGCCTATGGCTACACCTTC.

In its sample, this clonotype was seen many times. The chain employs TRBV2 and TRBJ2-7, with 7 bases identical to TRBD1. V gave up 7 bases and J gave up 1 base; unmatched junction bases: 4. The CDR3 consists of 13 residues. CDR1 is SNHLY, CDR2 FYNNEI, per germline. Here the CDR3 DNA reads TGTGCCAGCACTAGGGACAGATCCTACGAGCAGTACTTC. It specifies CASTRDRSYEQYF. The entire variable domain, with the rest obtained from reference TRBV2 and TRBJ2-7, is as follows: EPEVTQTPSHQVTQMGQEVILRCVPISNHLYFYWYRQILGQKVEFLVSFYNNEISEKSEIFDDQFSVERPDGSNFTLKIRSTKLEDSAMYFCASTRDRSYEQYFGPGTRLTVT.

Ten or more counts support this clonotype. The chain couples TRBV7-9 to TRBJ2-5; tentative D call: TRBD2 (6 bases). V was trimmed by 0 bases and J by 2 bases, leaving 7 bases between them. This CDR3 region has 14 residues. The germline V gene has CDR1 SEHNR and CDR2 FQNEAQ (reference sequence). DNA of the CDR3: TGTGCCAGCAGCTTAGCCGGACTACAAGAGACCCAGTACTTC. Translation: CASSLAGLQETQYF.